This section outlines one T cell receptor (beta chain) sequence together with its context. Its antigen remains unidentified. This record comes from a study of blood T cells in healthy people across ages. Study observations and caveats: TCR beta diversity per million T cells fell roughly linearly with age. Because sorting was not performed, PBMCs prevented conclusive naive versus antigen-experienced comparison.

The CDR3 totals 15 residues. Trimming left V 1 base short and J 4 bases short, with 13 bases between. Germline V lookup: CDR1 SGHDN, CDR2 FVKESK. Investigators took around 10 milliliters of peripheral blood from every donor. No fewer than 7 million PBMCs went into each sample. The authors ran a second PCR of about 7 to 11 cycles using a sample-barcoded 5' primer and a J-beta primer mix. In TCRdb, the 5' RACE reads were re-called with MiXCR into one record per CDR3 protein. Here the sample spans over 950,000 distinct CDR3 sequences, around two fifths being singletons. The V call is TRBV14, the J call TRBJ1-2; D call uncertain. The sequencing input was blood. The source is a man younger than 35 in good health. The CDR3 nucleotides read TGTGCCAGCAGCCAAGTAGGAGGGCTTGGCTATGGCTACACCTTC. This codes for CASSQVGGLGYGYTF.